The 14 T cell receptor beta chains given below trace back to one sample, sequenced in a study of read filtering for tumor transcriptome and immune sequencing. The library was built from around 400 ng RNA with molecular barcoded adaptors for alpha/delta and beta/gamma chains. TCRdb re-analysed the reads in MiXCR, keeping a single row per CDR3 protein. Of about 90,000 distinct CDR3 sequences listed, 9% to 15% are singletons. Specimen: a population of CD138-negative cells sorted from bone marrow. The receptors stem from a donor at least 40 years old with multiple myeloma.

This clonotype was picked up many times. The V and J genes are TRBV30 and TRBJ1-2; no firm D call. Trimming removed 4 bases from V and 2 bases from J, with 8 bases in between. The CDR3 consists of 12 residues. The germline V gene encodes CDR1 GTSNPN and CDR2 SVGIG (reference sequence). CDR3 DNA: TGTGCCTGGACGGGAGCAAACTATGGCTACACCTTC. As protein: CAWTGANYGYTF.

This clonotype has only a few counts. This likely stems from a read error, as it lies one base from a far larger clone. The gene calls are TRBV11-3 and TRBJ1-5; D is undetermined. CDR3 size: 13 residues. Germline V gene lookup returns CDR1 SGHNT and CDR2 YENEEA. V dropped 3 bases and J dropped 7 bases, with 10 bases sitting between them. The CDR3 coding sequence is TGTGCCAGCAGCTTCAGCATCGGACAGCCCCAGCATTTT. Its protein is CASSFSIGQPQHF.

There are many counts of this clonotype. The chain has TRBV6-6 and TRBJ2-1, with 10 bases identical to TRBD2. This CDR3 is 15 amino acids long. Per the germline V gene, CDR1 is MNHNY and CDR2 is SVGAGI (reference sequence). Germline trimming cut 4 bases from V and 8 bases from J; bases unmatched to any gene: 8. The CDR3 protein is CASSSTSGNSDEQFF. The CDR3 DNA is TGTGCCAGCAGTTCCACTAGCGGGAATAGCGATGAGCAGTTCTTC.

In this sample, this clonotype turned up many times. CDR3 region: CASSEAGSGSPTDTQYF. The CDR3 DNA sequence: TGTGCCAGCAGTGAAGCGGGAAGCGGGAGCCCCACAGATACGCAGTATTTT. The chain couples TRBV6-1 to TRBJ2-3; TRBD2 aligns across 8 bases. V gave up 0 bases and J gave up 2 bases; unmatched junction bases: 7. The CDR3 runs 17 residues. Per the germline V gene, CDR1 is MNHNS and CDR2 is SASEGT.

This clonotype was seen a handful of times. J is TRBJ2-1 and V is TRBV20-1, with 12 positions matching TRBD1. The CDR3 has 15 residues. Germline values: CDR1 DFQATT, CDR2 SNEGSKA (reference sequence). After removal of 3 bases from V and 4 bases from J, the junction contained 4 bases not matched to a gene. CDR3 sequence reads: CSARGQGALYNEQFF. The DNA for the CDR3 is TGCAGTGCTAGGGGACAGGGGGCATTATACAATGAGCAGTTCTTC.

Notes on this clonotype: This may be a read error, as it is one base from a much larger clone. No conserved phenylalanine or tryptophan is present at the end of the CDR3, so a read error is the likely explanation. This sequence joins TRBV11-2 and TRBJ2-1; D perhaps matches TRBD2 (5 bases). CDR1 and CDR2 from the germline V gene are SGHAT and FQNNGV. The germline V and J ends were trimmed by 5 bases and 0 bases, with 14 bases remaining between them. The CDR3 contains 16 residues. The CDR3 loop reads CASSLAGRPSYNEQFL. The CDR3 DNA sequence: TGTGCCAGCAGCCTAGCCGGGCGCCCCTCCTACAATGAGCAGTTCCTC.

A few counts support this clonotype. The chain combines TRBV12-3 or TRBV12-4 with TRBJ2-5; D is uncertain. V was shortened by 1 base and J by 1 base, with 4 bases between the two germline ends. This CDR3 has 13 amino acids. The CDR3 nucleotides are TGTGCCAGCAGTTTAGGCCCCCAAGAGACCCAGTACTTC. Translation gives CASSLGPQETQYF.

The rearrangement uses TRBV20-1 and TRBJ2-1; 10 bases align to TRBD2. Trimming at V came to 1 base and at J to 0 bases, leaving 3 bases not matched to a gene. The CDR3 runs 16 residues. Germline CDR1 DFQATT, CDR2 SNEGSKA (reference sequence). The chain's CDR3 is CSARAQREGSYNEQFF. CDR3 nucleotide sequence: TGCAGTGCTAGAGCGCAGCGGGAGGGCTCCTACAATGAGCAGTTCTTC.

In this sample, this clonotype turned up many times. This sequence joins TRBV29-1 and TRBJ2-2; D possibly corresponds to TRBD2 (6 bases). The CDR3 has 13 residues. V gave up 1 base and J gave up 6 bases, with 9 bases separating them. CDR1 is SQVTM, CDR2 ANQGSEA, per germline. For the CDR3, the DNA is TGCAGCGTTGAAGCGTGGGGGGCCGGGGAGCTGTTTTTT. Residues: CSVEAWGAGELFF.

This chain joins TRBV6-1 and TRBJ2-3; TRBD2 is a possible D gene (6 bases). CDR1 is MNHNS and CDR2 is SASEGT in the germline V gene. The CDR3 extends over 16 amino acids. Trimming removed 2 bases at V and 2 bases at J, with 14 bases between. CDR3 region: CASSEMEGFSTDTQYF. In DNA form, the CDR3 reads TGTGCCAGCAGTGAAATGGAGGGATTTTCCACAGATACGCAGTATTTT.

This clonotype was recorded at least ten times. The gene calls are TRBV28 and TRBJ1-5; no clear D gene. Germline V gives CDR1 MDHEN, CDR2 SYDVKM. With 6 bases removed from V and 3 bases from J, the gap between germline ends came to 9 bases. The CDR3 covers 13 residues. As DNA, the CDR3 is TGTGCCAGCAGACAGACCAACAATCAGCCCCAGCATTTT. Protein: CASRQTNNQPQHF.

In its sample, this clonotype was seen many times. The chain links TRBV5-1 to TRBJ1-1; D unresolved. The germline V gene has CDR1 SGHRS and CDR2 YFSETQ. CDR3 size: 12 residues. Trimming pared 0 bases from V and 4 bases from J, leaving 4 bases between. CDR3 DNA sequence: TGCGCCAGCAGCTTGGTTAGCACTGAAGCTTTCTTT. Its protein product is CASSLVSTEAFF.

This chain links TRBV7-2 with TRBJ2-7; no definite D call. The germline CDR1 and CDR2 sequences are SGHTA and FQGNSA. CDR3 size: 13 residues. Trimming left V 1 base short and J 4 bases short, with 8 bases between. CDR3 nucleotides: TGTGCCAGCAGCTTAGGGGTCGATTACGAGCAGTACTTC. Its translation: CASSLGVDYEQYF.

V usage is TRBV4-1 and J usage is TRBJ2-3, with TRBD2 as a possible D gene (6 bases). The V gene lost 4 bases and the J gene lost 0 bases, with 14 bases spanning the gap. Germline CDR1 reads MGHRA; CDR2 reads YSYEKL. The CDR3 is made up of 16 amino acids. The CDR3 sequence: CASSRGPGTSTDTQYF. DNA for the CDR3: TGCGCCAGCAGCCGAGGTCCAGGGACTAGCACAGATACGCAGTATTTT.